Listed below are T cell receptor beta chains from one sample, sequenced in a study of technical replicates of blood from several donors. TCRdb's table, derived via immunoSEQ multiplex PCR, lists solely in-frame clones and lacks some. The sample holds about 48,000 clones, approximately 90% seen once. Sequencing was performed on PBMCs. The receptors come from a human donor in good health. Some clones in this sample may be carry-over from other donors' samples. CDR3s include the opening cysteine and the closing phenylalanine or tryptophan.

v_gene: TRBV10-3
CDR3aa: CAIKTSGVTDTQYF

v_gene: TRBV5-1
CDR3aa: CASSLEQGREKLFF

v_gene: TRBV4-3
CDR3aa: CASSQERQGAAAQHF

v_gene: TRBV2
CDR3aa: CASSDLAGVEQFF

v_gene: TRBV11-2
CDR3aa: CASSLRQGPVYEQYF

v_gene: TRBV7-3
CDR3aa: CASSPLGRREQSVAYNEQFF

v_gene: TRBV18
CDR3aa: CASSPGQARKETQYF

v_gene: TRBV7-9
CDR3aa: CASSFGQPPETQYF

v_gene: TRBV4-3
CDR3aa: CASSLLPAQKNEQFF

v_gene: TRBV5-1
CDR3aa: CASSSTSDPYNEQFF

v_gene: TRBV7-8
CDR3aa: CASSVSLQAHF

v_gene: TRBV4-3
CDR3aa: CASSQTIAGGRETQYF

v_gene: TRBV20-1
CDR3aa: CSATGFAEAFF

v_gene: TRBV15
CDR3aa: CATAGGYDSPLHF

v_gene: TRBV10-1
CDR3aa: CARGLAGIPDEQYF

v_gene: TRBV5-1
CDR3aa: CASSLNPSNTGELFF

v_gene: TRBV7-6
CDR3aa: CASSLAEAGGPQDTQYF

v_gene: TRBV20-1
CDR3aa: CSASLAETQYF

v_gene: TRBV6-1
CDR3aa: CASSALSGSADTQYF

v_gene: TRBV11-3
CDR3aa: CASSLAGNNEQFF

v_gene: TRBV6-6
CDR3aa: CASSYAGQDNEQYF

v_gene: TRBV18
CDR3aa: CASSPGSEGSYEQYF

v_gene: TRBV7-3
CDR3aa: CASSLYGEEQFF

v_gene: TRBV10-3
CDR3aa: CAISGGNGDEQYF

v_gene: TRBV6-4
CDR3aa: CASSDLASGSTQYF

v_gene: TRBV5-1
CDR3aa: CASTLLAGDLYEQYF

v_gene: TRBV19
CDR3aa: CASSTGVSNYGYTF